The rows below give T cell receptor beta chains drawn from one sample of a study of T cells after yellow fever vaccination. Via MiXCR, TCRdb re-called the 5' RACE reads, giving one row per CDR3 protein. The sample carries roughly 320,000 distinct CDR3 sequences, around a tenth recorded once. Sample: CD4+ T cells sorted from PBMCs, taken 45 days after the yellow fever booster vaccination. All receptors derive from a man aged 18-30 years who received the YFV17D yellow fever vaccine. Each CDR3 is given with its conserved first and last residue. The D gene is left open where the match is weak. Clone size is stated in some rows and not others, as once, few, many or a class when expanded.

>TRBD1|many|TRBV24-1|TRBJ2-1
CATSDPRTGHRNEQFF
TGTGCCACCAGTGACCCGAGGACAGGGCATAGGAATGAGCAGTTCTTC
>-|-|TRBV29-1|TRBJ1-2
CSVEDTGQTYGYTF
TGCAGCGTTGAAGATACCGGCCAGACCTATGGCTACACCTTC
>TRBD2|few|TRBV20-1|TRBJ2-3
CSARGAGRVTQYF
TGCAGTGCTAGAGGAGCGGGGAGAGTTACGCAGTATTTT
>TRBD1|few|TRBV7-9|TRBJ1-3
CASSLGQGISGNTIYF
TGTGCCAGCAGCTTAGGACAGGGGATCTCTGGAAACACCATATATTTT
>-|-|TRBV5-4|TRBJ1-1
CASSSPDSMGAFF
TGTGCCAGCAGCTCCCCTGACAGTATGGGAGCTTTCTTT
>TRBD2|-|TRBV6-4|TRBJ2-1
CASSVEIAGEQFF
TGTGCCAGCAGTGTCGAAATAGCGGGGGAGCAGTTCTTC
>-|-|TRBV4-3|TRBJ1-2
CASSQDGSYGYTF
TGCGCCAGCAGCCAGGACGGGTCCTATGGCTACACCTTC
>TRBD1|-|TRBV7-9|TRBJ2-7
CASATGTGLFEQYF
TGTGCCAGCGCCACCGGGACAGGGCTTTTCGAGCAGTACTTC
>-|few|TRBV20-1|TRBJ2-7
CSASKDPNYEQYF
TGCAGTGCTAGTAAGGACCCGAACTACGAGCAGTACTTC
>TRBD1|-|TRBV20-1|TRBJ2-3
CSGRTGGWTDTQYF
TGCAGTGGTCGGACAGGGGGCTGGACAGATACGCAGTATTTT
>-|-|TRBV27|TRBJ2-2
CASSFWRSGGELFF
TGTGCCAGCAGTTTTTGGCGAAGTGGCGGGGAGCTGTTTTTT
>-|-|TRBV3-1|TRBJ1-5
CASSQRVSQPQHF
TGTGCCAGCAGCCAACGGGTCAGTCAGCCCCAGCATTTT
>-|-|TRBV10-3|TRBJ1-1
CAITRGLNTEAFF
TGTGCCATCACCAGAGGGCTCAACACTGAAGCTTTCTTT
>TRBD1|-|TRBV7-9|TRBJ2-4
CASSLGGIQGIISHF
TGTGCCAGCAGCTTAGGTGGAATACAGGGGATTATCAGTCACTTC
>-|-|TRBV30|TRBJ1-2
CAWGAGGRYGYTF
TGTGCCTGGGGGGCTGGGGGAAGATATGGCTACACCTTC
>-|few|TRBV10-1|TRBJ2-2
CASSDGGLDTGELFF
TGCGCCAGCAGTGACGGAGGGCTCGACACCGGGGAGCTGTTTTTT
>TRBD1|few|TRBV27|TRBJ1-4
CASSLSAHRGQERTNEKLFF
TGTGCCAGCAGTTTGTCCGCTCACCGAGGACAGGAACGAACTAATGAAAAACTGTTTTTT
>TRBD1|few|TRBV7-3|TRBJ2-3
CASSLTRDSPDTQYF
TGTGCCAGCAGCTTAACTCGGGACAGCCCAGATACGCAGTATTTT
>-|few|TRBV3-1|TRBJ1-1
CASSAQTGAFF
TGTGCCAGCAGCGCCCAAACAGGGGCTTTCTTT
>-|few|TRBV4-2|TRBJ2-6
CASSTSTGAGANVLTF
TGTGCCAGCAGCACAAGTACGGGTGCTGGGGCCAACGTCCTGACTTTC
>-|-|TRBV27|TRBJ1-5
CASSLGWGSNQPQHF
TGTGCCAGCAGTTTAGGGTGGGGGAGCAATCAGCCCCAGCATTTT
>TRBD1|-|TRBV4-1|TRBJ2-5
CASRAEGGRVETQYF
TGCGCCAGTAGGGCCGAAGGGGGCAGAGTAGAGACCCAGTACTTC
>-|few|TRBV4-3|TRBJ2-4
CASSQEGGLGGGAKNIQYF
TGCGCCAGCAGCCAAGAAGGGGGTTTGGGCGGGGGAGCCAAAAACATTCAGTACTTC
>-|-|TRBV18|TRBJ1-5
CASSPTDGNQPQHF
TGTGCCAGCTCACCTACTGACGGCAATCAGCCCCAGCATTTT
>-|-|TRBV25-1|TRBJ1-2
CASSWWDEDGYTF
TGTGCCAGCAGTTGGTGGGATGAGGATGGCTACACCTTC
>TRBD1|-|TRBV5-1|TRBJ1-1
CASSPVGTGGAYTEAFF
TGCGCCAGCAGCCCGGTGGGGACAGGGGGCGCGTACACTGAAGCTTTCTTT
>-|-|TRBV5-1|TRBJ2-1
CASSLTPDYYNEQFF
TGCGCCAGCAGCTTAACCCCAGACTACTACAATGAGCAGTTCTTC
>TRBD2|many|TRBV5-1|TRBJ2-2
CASSRSGVNTGELFF
TGCGCCAGCAGCCGTAGCGGGGTGAACACCGGGGAGCTGTTTTTT
>-|few|TRBV29-1|TRBJ1-4
CSVKPAPTNEKLFF
TGCAGCGTTAAACCGGCCCCAACTAATGAAAAACTGTTTTTT
>TRBD1|many|TRBV20-1|TRBJ2-3
CSANRDRVPDTQYF
TGCAGTGCTAACCGGGACAGGGTCCCAGATACGCAGTATTTT
>-|-|TRBV20-1|TRBJ2-3
CSARDLESKNTDTQYF
TGCAGTGCTAGAGATCTTGAGTCTAAAAACACAGATACGCAGTATTTT
>TRBD2|-|TRBV10-3|TRBJ2-5
CAISETPGGRQQETQYF
TGTGCCATCAGTGAGACCCCCGGGGGGAGACAACAAGAGACCCAGTACTTC
>TRBD2|many|TRBV12-3/TRBV12-4|TRBJ2-5
CASSWGGETQYF
TGTGCCAGCAGCTGGGGGGGTGAGACCCAGTACTTC
>TRBD1|few|TRBV12-3/TRBV12-4|TRBJ2-7
CASSRTGEQYF
TGTGCCAGCAGTCGGACAGGCGAGCAGTACTTC
>-|many|TRBV4-1|TRBJ2-3
CASSQDYSTDTQYF
TGCGCCAGCAGCCAAGACTACAGCACAGATACGCAGTATTTT
>-|few|TRBV19|TRBJ1-5
CASTRAGNQPQHF
TGTGCCAGTACCCGGGCTGGCAATCAGCCCCAGCATTTT
>-|-|TRBV2|TRBJ1-2
CASRGIYGYTF
TGTGCCAGCAGAGGGATCTATGGCTACACCTTC
>-|few|TRBV4-3|TRBJ1-6
CASSAQGERSPLHF
TGCGCCAGCAGCGCACAGGGAGAGAGGTCACCCCTCCACTTT
>-|-|TRBV7-2|TRBJ2-1
CASSPWGGEQFF
TGTGCCAGCAGCCCGTGGGGAGGTGAGCAGTTCTTC
>TRBD1|many|TRBV12-3/TRBV12-4|TRBJ2-2
CASRGQEDTGELFF
TGTGCCAGCAGGGGACAGGAGGACACCGGGGAGCTGTTTTTT
>TRBD2|-|TRBV5-6|TRBJ2-5
CASSLRLAGGLETQYF
TGTGCCAGCAGCTTACGACTAGCGGGGGGGCTGGAGACCCAGTACTTC
>-|few|TRBV7-8|TRBJ2-3
CASSLSGGPADTQYF
TGTGCCAGCAGCCTTTCTGGGGGGCCTGCAGATACGCAGTATTTT
>TRBD1|-|TRBV7-3|TRBJ1-2
CASSQGQGAGGYTF
TGTGCCAGCAGCCAGGGGCAGGGGGCGGGTGGCTACACCTTC
>TRBD2|few|TRBV7-3|TRBJ2-1
CASSFVLAGINNEQFF
TGTGCCAGCAGCTTCGTACTAGCGGGGATAAACAATGAGCAGTTCTTC
>-|few|TRBV27|TRBJ2-1
CASSLRLGVTTYNEQFF
TGTGCCAGCAGTTTAAGGCTAGGTGTGACTACCTACAATGAGCAGTTCTTC
>TRBD1|-|TRBV9|TRBJ2-3
CASSTYTGGTDTQYF
TGTGCCAGCAGCACCTATACAGGGGGAACAGATACGCAGTATTTT
>-|few|TRBV12-3/TRBV12-4|TRBJ2-4
CASSPPGAGNIQYF
TGTGCCAGCAGCCCCCCGGGGGCTGGAAACATTCAGTACTTC
>-|few|TRBV7-6|TRBJ2-5
CASSLDPETQYF
TGTGCCAGCAGCTTAGATCCGGAGACCCAGTACTTC
>TRBD2|-|TRBV2|TRBJ2-5
CATRTRGETQYF
TGTGCCACCCGGACTAGAGGCGAGACCCAGTACTTC
>-|few|TRBV10-3|TRBJ1-1
CAISEAGNTEAFF
TGTGCCATCAGTGAGGCAGGGAACACTGAAGCTTTCTTT
>-|-|TRBV11-2|TRBJ1-4
CASGPGANEKLFF
TGTGCCAGCGGGCCAGGGGCCAATGAAAAACTGTTTTTT
>-|few|TRBV6-5|TRBJ1-1
CASSYEYPGMNTEAFF
TGTGCCAGCAGCTACGAATATCCGGGGATGAACACTGAAGCTTTCTTT
>TRBD2|-|TRBV11-2|TRBJ2-2
CASSLVPSGSTGELFF
TGTGCCAGCAGCTTAGTGCCTAGCGGCAGCACCGGGGAGCTGTTTTTT
>TRBD2|many|TRBV5-1|TRBJ2-3
CASSSLPGLAGGTVADTQYF
TGCGCCAGCAGTTCCCTTCCGGGACTAGCGGGGGGGACCGTGGCAGATACGCAGTATTTT
>TRBD1|few|TRBV6-5|TRBJ1-5
CASSWTGGQPQHF
TGTGCCAGCAGCTGGACAGGGGGTCAGCCCCAGCATTTT
>-|many|TRBV7-2|TRBJ1-2
CASSLYRDGYTF
TGTGCCAGCAGCTTGTACAGGGATGGCTACACCTTC
>-|few|TRBV5-6|TRBJ1-2
CASSTWTVLPYGYTF
TGTGCCAGCAGCACCTGGACAGTTCTTCCCTATGGCTACACCTTC